The sample holds one count of the clone carrying this T cell receptor beta chain. The antigen is undetermined. This entry belongs to a study of cytomegalovirus exposure and HLA in healthy donors. CDR3 length: 13 residues. Germline V gene lookup returns CDR1 MNHNS and CDR2 SASEGT. Trimming cost V 6 bases and J 7 bases; bases outside gene matches: 6. The PCR had 60 Vbeta and 13 Jbeta primers. Generated by immunoSEQ multiplex PCR, the TCRdb table keeps only in-frame clones and is missing some. The sample shows approximately 220,000 clones, about 75% of them seen only once. Notes on the study in general: At a 0.05 false discovery rate, a later analysis found some 18,000 TCR beta sequences to be associated with HLA alleles. There was a cluster of highly shared sequence variants that was likely a sequencing artifact.

This receptor was taken from a young woman in good health and CMV-seronegative. Sequenced input: PBMCs. This chain uses TRBV6-1 with TRBJ2-1; the match to TRBD2 covers 7 bases. Here the CDR3 DNA reads TGTGCCAGCAGAAGCGGGATCGGGAATGAGCAGTTCTTC. It specifies CASRSGIGNEQFF.